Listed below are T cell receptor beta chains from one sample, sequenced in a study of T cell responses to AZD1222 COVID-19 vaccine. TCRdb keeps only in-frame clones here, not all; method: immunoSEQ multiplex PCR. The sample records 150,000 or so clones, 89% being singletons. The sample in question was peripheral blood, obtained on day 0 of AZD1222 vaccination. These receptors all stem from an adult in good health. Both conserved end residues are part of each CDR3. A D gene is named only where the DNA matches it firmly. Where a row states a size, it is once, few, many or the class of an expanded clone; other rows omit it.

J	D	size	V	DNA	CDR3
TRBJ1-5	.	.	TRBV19	TGTGCCAGTAGTCTCCAGGGTGCTCCGGGTCAGCCCCAGCATTTT	CASSLQGAPGQPQHF
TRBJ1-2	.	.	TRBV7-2	TGTGCCAGCAGCTTAGTAGTGGGGGGCTATGGCTACACCTTC	CASSLVVGGYGYTF
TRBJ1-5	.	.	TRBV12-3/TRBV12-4	TGTGCCAGCAGTTTCAGCAGCAATCAGCCCCAGCATTTT	CASSFSSNQPQHF
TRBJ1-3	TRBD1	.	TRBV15	TGTGCCACCAGCAGAGGCCTGCCTCGGGACAGTCCTTTCTCTGGAAACACCATATATTTT	CATSRGLPRDSPFSGNTIYF
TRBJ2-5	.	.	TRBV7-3	TGTGCCAGCAGCCGGGGCAGCAGAGAGACCCAGTACTTC	CASSRGSRETQYF
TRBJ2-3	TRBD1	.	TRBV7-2	TGTGCCAGCAGCTTAAGGGGGCCGCTCGGCACAGATACGCAGTATTTT	CASSLRGPLGTDTQYF
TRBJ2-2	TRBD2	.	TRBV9	TGTGCCAGCGGATATTTGGCGGGAGCCAACACCGGGGAGCTGTTTTTT	CASGYLAGANTGELFF
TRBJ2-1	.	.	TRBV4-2	TGTGCCAGCAGCCACCTGGGCAATGAGCAGTTCTTC	CASSHLGNEQFF
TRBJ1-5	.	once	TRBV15	TGTGCCACCAGCAGAGCGGGCGGGGATCAGCCCCAGCATTTT	CATSRAGGDQPQHF
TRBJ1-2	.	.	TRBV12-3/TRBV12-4	TGTGCCAGCAGCTGGGGCGGGAACTATGGCTACACCTTC	CASSWGGNYGYTF
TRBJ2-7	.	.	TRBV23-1	TGCGCCAGCCGATACTTTAGTGGCATCGACGAGCAGTACTTC	CASRYFSGIDEQYF
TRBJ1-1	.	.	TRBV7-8	TGTGCCAGCAGTGTCCCTGGCGGGGCCGTGGCAGATCGTGTTTTCTTT	CASSVPGGAVADRVFF
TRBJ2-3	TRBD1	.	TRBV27	TGTGCCAGCAGCCCTCGGGTAGGGGGCGGATCAGATACGCAGTATTTT	CASSPRVGGGSDTQYF
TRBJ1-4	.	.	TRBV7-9	TGTGCCAGCAGCCCCGGGACGGGGCTCAGGGGTAATGAAAAACTGTTTTTT	CASSPGTGLRGNEKLFF
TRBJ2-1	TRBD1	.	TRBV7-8	TGTGCCAGCAGCTTGCGGACAGGCAATGAGCAGTTCTTC	CASSLRTGNEQFF